Reported below is one T cell receptor (beta chain). Its target is unknown. This sample was taken from a study of T cell responses to AZD1222 COVID-19 vaccine. Germline V gene lookup returns CDR1 SGHNT and CDR2 YYREEE (reference sequence). Trimming stripped 0 bases from V and 0 bases from J, with 10 bases between. The length of the CDR3 is 15 residues. Repertoires were generated with immunoSEQ multiplex PCR, while TCRdb's copy carries only in-frame clones and drops some. Of about 180,000 clones listed, 88% are singletons. Regarding the study as a whole: Unmutated variant regions are reportedly the target of nearly half of TCRs that are spike-specific. Baseline seropositivity occurred in only a handful of AZD1222 recipients. The sample set comprised mostly white British donors with more females, and clonal diversity was possibly underestimated.

Researchers grouped second doses given at about 4 or about 12 weeks into one pool. The chain couples TRBV5-4 to TRBJ2-7; D perhaps matches TRBD2 (5 bases). This sequence was found in an adult who received the AZD1222 COVID-19 vaccine. This specimen was peripheral blood, taken 28 days after the second AZD1222 dose. In DNA form, the CDR3 reads TGTGCCAGCAGCTTGGCGGGAACGAGCTCCTACGAGCAGTACTTC. This gives the protein CASSLAGTSSYEQYF.